These 8 T cell receptor beta chains came from one sample sequenced in a study of monozygotic twins with inflammatory bowel disease. From its re-call of the 5' RACE reads, TCRdb lists each CDR3 protein once, without DNA. This table holds roughly 160,000 distinct CDR3 sequences. The source material was blood. All receptors derive from a human donor with ulcerative colitis or Crohn's disease, or a healthy co-twin of an affected twin (not recorded which).

J is TRBJ1-1 and V is TRBV6-1; TCRdb calls TRBD1, which cannot be checked without DNA. The CDR3 length is 14 residues. Germline loops: CDR1 MNHNS, CDR2 SASEGT. The CDR3: CASSLAGTGPEAFF.

CDR3 in amino acids: CASSYTRGSGEKLFF. The chain links TRBV6-5 to TRBJ1-4. Germline loops: CDR1 MNHEY, CDR2 SVGAGI. CDR3 size: 15 residues.

The chain has TRBV5-6 and TRBJ2-7; TCRdb outputs TRBD1, but without DNA this stays unchecked. The germline V gene has CDR1 SGHDT and CDR2 YYEEEE. This CDR3 has 14 amino acids. The CDR3 sequence: CASSPNPTAYEQYF. Full variable domain (outside the CDR3, taken from reference TRBV5-6 and TRBJ2-7): DAGVTQSPTHLIKTRGQQVTLRCSPKSGHDTVSWYQQALGQGPQFIFQYYEEEERQRGNFPDRFSGHQFPNYSSELNVNALLLGDSALYLCASSPNPTAYEQYFGPGTRLTVT.

The V and J genes are TRBV20-1 and TRBJ2-3; TCRdb reports TRBD2, a call that lacks DNA to check it against. Germline V CDR1 and CDR2: DFQATT, SNEGSKA (reference sequence). The CDR3 runs to 11 residues. CDR3 loop: CSGEGFDTQYF.

V is TRBV3-1 and J is TRBJ2-1; TCRdb gives TRBD2 as the D gene, but with no DNA this cannot be confirmed. This CDR3 spans 15 amino acids. Looked up from germline, CDR1 is LGHDT and CDR2 is YNNKEL (reference sequence). CDR3 protein: CASSQGGSSFDEQFF.

This rearrangement joins TRBV6-1 to TRBJ1-2. In germline, CDR1 is MNHNS, CDR2 SASEGT. CDR3 length: 14 amino acids. CDR3: CASSAYSNPYGYTF.

The V and J genes are TRBV5-1 and TRBJ1-2; TCRdb's D call of TRBD1 is untestable without DNA. The germline V gene has CDR1 SGHRS and CDR2 YFSETQ. This CDR3 spans 13 amino acids. CDR3: CASSQGGSYGYTF.

V is TRBV24-1 and J is TRBJ2-1; TCRdb's assignment of TRBD1 cannot be checked, as there is no DNA. Germline V CDR1 and CDR2: KGHDR, SFDVKD. The CDR3 contains 15 residues. CDR3 region: CATSPGDILGSEQFF.